This T cell receptor beta chain originates from a study of post-analysis software for immune sequencing data. Germline CDR1 MNHNY, CDR2 SVGAGI (reference sequence). This CDR3 region has 14 residues. V lost 2 bases, J lost 7 bases, and 9 bases lay in between. Unique molecular identifiers had been added to the TCR beta cDNA libraries. TCRdb re-called the PCR reads through MiXCR, storing one row per CDR3 protein. The data show 600,000 to 700,000 distinct CDR3 sequences, more than 50% seen once. Study-level results: Patients used several TRBV segments, including TRBV5-6, TRBV5-1 and TRBV20-1, more often than controls.

As for this clonotype: As yet, its antigen is unknown.

Sequencing used blood. The TCR sequence derives from a girl aged 2-10 years with multiple sclerosis. V and J are TRBV6-6 and TRBJ1-6; no firm D call. CDR3 loop: CASSYREENSPLHF. The CDR3 region has the DNA TGTGCCAGCAGTTACAGGGAGGAGAATTCACCCCTCCACTTT.